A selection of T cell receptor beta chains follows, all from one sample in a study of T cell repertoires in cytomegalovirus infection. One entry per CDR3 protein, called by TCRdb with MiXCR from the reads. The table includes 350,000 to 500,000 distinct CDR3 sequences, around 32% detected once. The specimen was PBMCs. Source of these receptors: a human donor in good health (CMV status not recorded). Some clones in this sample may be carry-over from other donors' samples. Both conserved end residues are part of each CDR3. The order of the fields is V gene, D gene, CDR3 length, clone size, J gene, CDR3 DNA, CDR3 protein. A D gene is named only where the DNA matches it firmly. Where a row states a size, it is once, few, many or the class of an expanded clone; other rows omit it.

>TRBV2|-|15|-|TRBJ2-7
TGTGCCAGCAGTGACCCCGTTCTGGGGGGCTACGAGCAGTACTTC
CASSDPVLGGYEQYF
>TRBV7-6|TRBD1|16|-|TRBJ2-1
TGTGCCAGCAGCCGTACAACCGGTACAGGGGACCATGAGCCGTTCTTC
CASSRTTGTGDHEPFF
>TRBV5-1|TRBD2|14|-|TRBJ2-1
TGCGCCAGCAGCCCCCGGGAGGGCTACAATGAGCAGTTCTTC
CASSPREGYNEQFF
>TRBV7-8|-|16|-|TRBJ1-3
TGTGCCAGCAGCTACCAGACAGCTCATTCTGGAAACACCATATATTTT
CASSYQTAHSGNTIYF
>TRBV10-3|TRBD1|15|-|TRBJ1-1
TGTGCCATCAGAGGACAGGGGGCAGGGAACACTGAAACTTTCTTT
CAIRGQGAGNTETFF
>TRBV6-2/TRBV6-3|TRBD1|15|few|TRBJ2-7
TGTGCCAGCAGTTCACCGGGACAGGGGGCTGGGGAGCAGTACTTC
CASSSPGQGAGEQYF
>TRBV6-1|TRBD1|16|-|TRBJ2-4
TGTGCCAGCAGTGCACACTCCGGGACAGGGGTCGGCATTCAGTACTTC
CASSAHSGTGVGIQYF
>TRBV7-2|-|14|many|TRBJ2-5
TGTGCCAGCAGCCCCTCGGGGAGGGGGGAGACCCAGTACTTC
CASSPSGRGETQYF
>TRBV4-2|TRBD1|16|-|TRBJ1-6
TGTGCCAGCAGCCGAAACAGGGGCGGGAATAATTCACCCCTCCACTTT
CASSRNRGGNNSPLHF
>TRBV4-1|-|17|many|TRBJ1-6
TGCGCCAGCAGCCAAAAGGAGTCGGAGACCTATAATTCACCCCTCCACTTT
CASSQKESETYNSPLHF
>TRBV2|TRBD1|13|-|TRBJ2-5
TGTGCCAGCAGGGAAGGGACAGCAGAGACCCAGTACTTC
CASREGTAETQYF
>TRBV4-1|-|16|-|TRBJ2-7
TGCGCCAGCAGCCATGCGGGACAACAGGGGCCCTACGAGCAGTACTTC
CASSHAGQQGPYEQYF
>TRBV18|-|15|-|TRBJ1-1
TGTGCCAGCTCACCACCGCGGGAGTTAATCACTGAAGCTTTCTTT
CASSPPRELITEAFF
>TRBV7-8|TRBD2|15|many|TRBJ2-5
TGTGCCAGCAGCATGCGCCTAGCGGAGCAAGAGACCCAGTACTTC
CASSMRLAEQETQYF
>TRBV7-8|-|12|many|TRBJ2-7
TGTGCCAGCAGCTGGGACCTACGGGAGCAGTACTTC
CASSWDLREQYF
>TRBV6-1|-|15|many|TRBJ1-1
TGTGCCAGCAGTTCCCAATCGACGATGAACACTGAAGCTTTCTTT
CASSSQSTMNTEAFF
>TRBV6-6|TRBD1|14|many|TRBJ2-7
TGTGCCAGCAGTTACGGACAGGGACGGGGCGAGCAGTACTTC
CASSYGQGRGEQYF
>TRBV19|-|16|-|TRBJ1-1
TGTGCCAGTAGTCCCAATGGCCCAGGAAGGGCCACTGAAGCTTTCTTT
CASSPNGPGRATEAFF
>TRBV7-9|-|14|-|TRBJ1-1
TGTGCCAGCAGTTCCCGACTAAGGGACACTGAAGCTTTCTTT
CASSSRLRDTEAFF
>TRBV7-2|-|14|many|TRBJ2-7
TGTGCCAGCAGCCCAGGTATGGCCACCTACGAGCAGTACTTC
CASSPGMATYEQYF
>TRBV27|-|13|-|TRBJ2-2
TGTGCCAGCAGTCCAATAAACACCGGGGAGCTGTTTTTT
CASSPINTGELFF
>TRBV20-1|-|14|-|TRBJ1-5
TGCAGTGCTAGAAGCGGACAGCCCAATCAGCCCCAGCATTTT
CSARSGQPNQPQHF
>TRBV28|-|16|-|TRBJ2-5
TGTGCCAGCAGTTCCACCGGGACCGCGTACCAAGAGACCCAGTACTTC
CASSSTGTAYQETQYF
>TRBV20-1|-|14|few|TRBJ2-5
TGCAGTGCACCTGAGGAGGTGTTGAGGGAGACCCAGTACTTC
CSAPEEVLRETQYF
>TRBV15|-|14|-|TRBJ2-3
TGTGCCACCAGCAGAGACCCCGCGAAAGATACGCAGTATTTT
CATSRDPAKDTQYF
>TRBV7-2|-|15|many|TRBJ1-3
TGTGCCAGCACCCTGACTTTTAGCTCTGGAAACACCATATATTTT
CASTLTFSSGNTIYF
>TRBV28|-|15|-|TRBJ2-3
TGTTCCAGCAGTGCGGACGGCTATAGCACAGATACGCATTATTTT
CSSSADGYSTDTHYF
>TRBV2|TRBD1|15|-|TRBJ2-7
TGTGCCAGCAGTGGGAGGGACAGGGGGCACGACGAGCAGTACTTC
CASSGRDRGHDEQYF
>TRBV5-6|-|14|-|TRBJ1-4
TGTGCCAGCAGCTCTGCGGATGCGAAGGAAAAACTGTTTTTT
CASSSADAKEKLFF
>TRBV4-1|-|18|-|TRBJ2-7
TGCGCCAGCAGCCAAGACTATCATGGACCGGGCGGGTCCTACGAGCAGTACTTC
CASSQDYHGPGGSYEQYF
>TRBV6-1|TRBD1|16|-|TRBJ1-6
TGTGCCAGCAGTGAAGCCGACAGGGTCAGTGTGACACCCCTCCACTTT
CASSEADRVSVTPLHF
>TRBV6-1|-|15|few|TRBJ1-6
TGTGCCAGCAGTGAATCCGAAGGGGCCAATTCACCCCTCCACTTT
CASSESEGANSPLHF
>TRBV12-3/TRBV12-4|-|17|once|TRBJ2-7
TGTGCCAGCAGTCCAGCTTTTAGGGGGATAGCCTCCTACGAGCAGTACTTC
CASSPAFRGIASYEQYF
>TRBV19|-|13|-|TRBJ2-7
TGTGCCAGTAGCCCCAAATTGAGCTCGGAGCAGTACTTC
CASSPKLSSEQYF
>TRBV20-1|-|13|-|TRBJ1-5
TGCAGTGCTAGAGGTGATCACAATCAGCCCCAGCATTTT
CSARGDHNQPQHF
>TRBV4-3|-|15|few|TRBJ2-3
TGCGCCAGCAGCCAGCAGGGTAAGGTGGGAGATACGCAGTATTTT
CASSQQGKVGDTQYF
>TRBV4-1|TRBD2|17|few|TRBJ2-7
TGCGCCAGCAGCCAAGAGCCCCCCCTAGCGGGGGGCCTGGAGCAGTACTTC
CASSQEPPLAGGLEQYF
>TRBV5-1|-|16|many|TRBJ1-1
TGCGCCAGCAGCTCGGAAACAGGTATCATGAACACTGAAGCTTTCTTT
CASSSETGIMNTEAFF
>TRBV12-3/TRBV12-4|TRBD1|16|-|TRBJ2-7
TGTGCCAGCAGCCTCAGATCCGGGACAGGCACCTACGAGCAGTACTTC
CASSLRSGTGTYEQYF
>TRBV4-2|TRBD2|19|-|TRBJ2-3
TGTGCCAGCAGCCAGCCGACTAGCGGGGGCACTATTAGCACAGATACGCAGTATTTT
CASSQPTSGGTISTDTQYF
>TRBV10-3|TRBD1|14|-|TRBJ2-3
TGTGCCATCAGACAGACAGGGGGCGCAGATACGCAGTATTTT
CAIRQTGGADTQYF
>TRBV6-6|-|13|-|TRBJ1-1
TGTGCCAGCAGTTACAAGACAGCAAATGAAGCTTTCTTT
CASSYKTANEAFF
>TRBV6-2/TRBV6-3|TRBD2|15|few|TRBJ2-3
TGTGCCAGCAGAAAAGCGGGGGGAGGCACAGATACGCAGTATTTT
CASRKAGGGTDTQYF
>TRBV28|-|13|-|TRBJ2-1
TGTGCCACCCATCGAGGGGCCTACAATGCGCAGTTCTTC
CATHRGAYNAQFF